This T cell receptor beta chain was obtained from a study of cytomegalovirus exposure and HLA in healthy donors. 60 Vbeta and 13 Jbeta primers were used in PCR. Sequencing used immunoSEQ multiplex PCR; TCRdb keeps in-frame clones, though not all of them. The repertoire holds hundreds of thousands of clones, with roughly 79% as singletons. As concerns this clone: Its antigen is currently unknown.

The germline gives CDR1 SGHRS, CDR2 YFSETQ. V lost 4 bases, J lost 4 bases, and 10 bases lay in between. CDR3 length equals 13 residues. Study findings and constraints: Rare TCR sequences predominated, though certain public TCRs were found in many donors.

The rearrangement joins TRBV5-1 to TRBJ2-3, with no clear D. This receptor was identified in a male donor in good health and CMV-seronegative. Sequencing was performed on PBMCs. This CDR3 is CASSPSVADTQYF. The CDR3 DNA sequence: TGCGCCAGCAGCCCCAGTGTGGCAGATACGCAGTATTTT. Complete variable domain (other parts from reference TRBV5-1 and TRBJ2-3): KAGVTQTPRYLIKTRGQQVTLSCSPISGHRSVSWYQQTPGQGLQFLFEYFSETQRNKGNFPGRFSGRQFSNSRSEMNVSTLELGDSALYLCASSPSVADTQYFGPGTRLTVL.